Listed here are 20 T cell receptor beta chains from one sample, sequenced in a study of identical twins. A single record per CDR3 protein comes from TCRdb applying MiXCR to the 5' RACE reads. Of around 500,000 distinct CDR3 sequences detected, 12% to 15% appear once; the ten largest clones hold around 0.48%. The data were also submitted as part of a second study, on yellow fever vaccine responses in identical twins.

The specimen sequenced was CD4+ T cells sorted from blood. The receptors here all came from a woman aged 18-29 years in good health.

This clonotype was observed a handful of times. This sequence joins TRBV3-1 and TRBJ2-5; D possibly matches TRBD1 or TRBD2 (5 bases each). Trimming pared 3 bases from V and 8 bases from J, leaving 22 bases between. The CDR3 is 16 residues long. Germline loops: CDR1 LGHDT, CDR2 YNNKEL (reference sequence). In nucleotides, the CDR3 is TGTGCCAGCAGCCACTCCGGGGACGGATTGTTTCGAACCCAGTACTTC. It codes for CASSHSGDGLFRTQYF.

Many counts were recorded for this clonotype. The chain uses TRBV5-1 and TRBJ2-7; the D gene is possibly TRBD1 (6 bases). Germline assignment: CDR1 SGHRS and CDR2 YFSETQ. The CDR3 has 13 amino acids. V shed 2 bases and J shed 5 bases, with 11 bases lying between them. CDR3 in amino acids: CASSLQGTNEQYF. The DNA of the CDR3 is TGCGCCAGCAGCTTACAGGGTACCAACGAGCAGTACTTC. The entire variable domain, with the rest obtained from reference TRBV5-1 and TRBJ2-7, is as follows: KAGVTQTPRYLIKTRGQQVTLSCSPISGHRSVSWYQQTPGQGLQFLFEYFSETQRNKGNFPGRFSGRQFSNSRSEMNVSTLELGDSALYLCASSLQGTNEQYFGPGTRLTVT.

This rearrangement joins TRBV27 to TRBJ2-2, with TRBD2 as a possible D gene (6 bases). The ends were cut back, 3 bases at V and 6 bases at J, with 11 bases in the middle. Germline lookup yields CDR1 MNHEY and CDR2 SMNVEV (reference sequence). There are 14 residues in the CDR3. The CDR3 DNA reads as TGTGCCAGCAGTTTGACTAGTTCGGCCGGGGAGCTGTTTTTT. This codes for CASSLTSSAGELFF.

In this sample, this clonotype turned up many times. The rearrangement joins TRBV5-1 to TRBJ2-2; perhaps TRBD1 as D (6 bases). The CDR3 totals 15 residues. Trimming cost V 4 bases and J 5 bases, with 15 bases left between them. Germline V CDR1 and CDR2: SGHRS, YFSETQ. CDR3 nucleotide sequence: TGCGCCAGCAGCGCCGACAGCACAGGGACCGGGGAGCTGTTTTTT. Translating gives CASSADSTGTGELFF.

This chain joins TRBV5-1 and TRBJ2-3; 8 positions match TRBD2. The CDR3 is made up of 16 amino acids. Trimming at V came to 5 bases and at J to 0 bases, leaving 8 bases not matched to a gene. Germline loops: CDR1 SGHRS, CDR2 YFSETQ. This chain's CDR3 is CASRENSGASTDTQYF. CDR3 nucleotides: TGCGCCAGCAGAGAAAATAGCGGGGCTAGCACAGATACGCAGTATTTT. The variable domain in full, with the rest retrieved from reference TRBV5-1 and TRBJ2-3, is KAGVTQTPRYLIKTRGQQVTLSCSPISGHRSVSWYQQTPGQGLQFLFEYFSETQRNKGNFPGRFSGRQFSNSRSEMNVSTLELGDSALYLCASRENSGASTDTQYFGPGTRLTVL.

This clonotype has more than one count but fewer than ten. V and J are TRBV7-6 and TRBJ1-1; D unclear. Deletions cut 5 bases from V and 8 bases from J, with 15 bases between. The CDR3 consists of 13 residues. Germline CDR1 SGHVS, CDR2 FNYEAQ. This CDR3 reads CASSRNTRFEAFF. The CDR3 region has the DNA TGTGCCAGCAGCCGAAATACACGTTTCGAAGCTTTCTTT.

The table lists this clonotype with many counts. This chain links TRBV4-1 with TRBJ2-1; D not resolved. The ends were cut back, 1 base at V and 3 bases at J, with 10 bases in the middle. CDR1 MGHRA and CDR2 YSYEKL come from the germline V gene. This CDR3 is 15 amino acids long. The CDR3 is CASSQGDLDYNEQFF. CDR3 bases: TGCGCCAGCAGCCAAGGTGACCTAGACTACAATGAGCAGTTCTTC.

This clonotype showed up many times. The chain carries TRBV12-3 or TRBV12-4 and TRBJ2-1, with 7 positions matching TRBD1. Germline trimming cut 4 bases from V and 5 bases from J; bases unmatched to any gene: 5. The CDR3 totals 14 residues. CDR3 loop: CASSYAGGNNEQFF. CDR3 coding DNA: TGTGCCAGCAGTTATGCAGGGGGTAACAATGAGCAGTTCTTC.

This clonotype was detected only a few times. J is TRBJ2-2 and V is TRBV6-1; 8 bases are shared with TRBD1. Per the germline V gene, CDR1 is MNHNS and CDR2 is SASEGT. The V and J ends lost 5 bases and 5 bases, in that order; junction bases with no gene match: 10. The CDR3 runs 16 residues. The CDR3 DNA follows: TGTGCCAGCAGTATTACTTGGGACAGGAGTACCGGGGAGCTGTTTTTT. This gives the protein CASSITWDRSTGELFF.

Only a few counts were recorded for this clonotype. This chain uses TRBV4-3 with TRBJ2-7; D might be TRBD2 (6 bases). Germline-derived CDR1 and CDR2 are LGHNA and YSLEER. This CDR3 is built from 16 residues. The V end was cut by 1 base, the J end by 4 bases, with 17 bases between. The CDR3 coding sequence is TGCGCCAGCAGCCAAGTACTAGGCGGGATTTTATACGAGCAGTACTTC. As protein: CASSQVLGGILYEQYF.

The rearrangement uses TRBV11-2 and TRBJ2-1, with TRBD1 matching over 7 bases. The V gene's germline CDR1 is SGHAT and CDR2 FQNNGV. The CDR3 sequence is 19 residues long. The J segment lost 3 bases and the V segment lost 5 bases, leaving 19 bases of the junction unmatched. In nucleotides, the CDR3 is TGTGCCAGCAGCGATCTAGGGGGCCTAAACCTCCGTATCTACAATGAGCAGTTCTTC. The encoded protein is CASSDLGGLNLRIYNEQFF. The variable domain in full, with the rest retrieved from reference TRBV11-2 and TRBJ2-1, is EAGVAQSPRYKIIEKRQSVAFWCNPISGHATLYWYQQILGQGPKLLIQFQNNGVVDDSQLPKDRFSAERLKGVDSTLKIQPAKLEDSAVYLCASSDLGGLNLRIYNEQFFGPGTRLTVL.

The chain is built from TRBV4-3 and TRBJ2-2, with TRBD2 matching 7 bases. Germline loops: CDR1 LGHNA, CDR2 YSLEER. V dropped 0 bases and J dropped 4; count of bases not matched to a gene: 8. The CDR3 sequence is 17 residues long. CDR3 sequence: CASSQDSAREITGELFF. CDR3 in DNA: TGCGCCAGCAGCCAAGATTCGGCGCGGGAGATCACCGGGGAGCTGTTTTTT.

In this sample, this clonotype turned up a few times. This chain links TRBV10-3 with TRBJ2-2; TRBD1 matches at 7 bases. The V segment lost 7 bases and the J segment 6 bases; nucleotides outside the gene matches: 8. Germline V gene data show CDR1 as ENHRY and CDR2 as SYGVKD. The CDR3 sequence is 14 residues long. The CDR3 protein is CAINRQGIPGELFF. In DNA, the CDR3 is TGTGCCATCAACCGACAGGGAATCCCCGGGGAGCTGTTTTTT.

This clonotype turned up a few times. This chain connects TRBV10-3 to TRBJ2-3; D may match TRBD1 or TRBD2 (6 bases each). Trimming pared 8 bases from V and 5 bases from J, leaving 20 bases between. Germline V lookup: CDR1 ENHRY, CDR2 SYGVKD. The CDR3 length is 15 residues. Written as DNA, the CDR3 is TGTGCCATCGCCTTCGGAACGAAGGGGGGAGATACGCAGTATTTT. Its translation is CAIAFGTKGGDTQYF.

This clonotype was picked up a small number of times. The rearrangement links TRBV20-1 to TRBJ2-1; D unclear. CDR1 is DFQATT, CDR2 SNEGSKA, per germline (reference sequence). The CDR3 is made up of 14 amino acids. The ends were cut back, 0 bases at V and 5 bases at J, with 11 bases in the middle. CDR3 region: CSAREATANNEQFF. CDR3 DNA sequence: TGCAGTGCTAGAGAGGCTACAGCCAACAATGAGCAGTTCTTC.

In this sample, this clonotype turned up a few times. The rearrangement joins TRBV12-3 or TRBV12-4 to TRBJ2-7; D gene unclear. This CDR3 comprises 14 residues. V was cut by 5 bases and J by 0 bases, with 11 bases left in between. In DNA form, the CDR3 reads TGTGCCAGCAGTCCCCTGGGCAACTCCTACGAGCAGTACTTC. Translating gives CASSPLGNSYEQYF.

Only a few counts were recorded for this clonotype. The chain has TRBV29-1 and TRBJ2-2, with 13 bases fitting TRBD2. Trimming removed 5 bases from V and 5 bases from J; junction bases left unmatched: 8. CDR1 is SQVTM and CDR2 is ANQGSEA in the germline V gene. The CDR3 covers 16 residues. CDR3 sequence (DNA): TGCAGCGTTCTGCCGGGACTAGCGGGACAAACCGGGGAGCTGTTTTTT. The encoded protein is CSVLPGLAGQTGELFF.

This clonotype was counted a few times. CDR3 nucleotide sequence: TGTGCCAGCAGTGAATTTGTTGGTTCACCCCTCCACTTT. It codes for CASSEFVGSPLHF. V and J are TRBV25-1 and TRBJ1-6, with D uncertain. This CDR3 region has 13 residues. Germline V gene sequence: CDR1 MGHDK, CDR2 SYGVNS. With 1 base removed from V and 9 bases from J, the gap between germline ends came to 7 bases. The complete variable domain, with remaining parts taken from reference TRBV25-1 and TRBJ1-6, reads EADIYQTPRYLVIGTGKKITLECSQTMGHDKMYWYQQDPGMELHLIHYSYGVNSTEKGDLSSESTVSRIRTEHFPLTLESARPSHTSQYLCASSEFVGSPLHFGNGTRLTVT.

This rearrangement joins TRBV20-1 to TRBJ1-4; the match to TRBD1 covers 12 bases. The CDR3 length is 15 residues. Germline CDR1 DFQATT, CDR2 SNEGSKA (reference sequence). V dropped 3 bases and J dropped 7; count of bases not matched to a gene: 6. The CDR3 bases are TGCAGTGCTAGGGGACGGGACAGGGGGCCTGAAAAACTGTTTTTT. Translated: CSARGRDRGPEKLFF.

This clonotype was counted only a few times. The chain uses TRBV5-1 and TRBJ2-7, with TRBD2 matching 10 bases. The CDR3 has 15 residues. V lost 1 base and J lost 6; bases outside the gene matches: 7. Germline CDR1 reads SGHRS; CDR2 reads YFSETQ. The CDR3: CASSLKSGGAGEQYF. In nucleotides, the CDR3 is TGCGCCAGCAGCTTGAAGAGCGGGGGGGCTGGCGAGCAGTACTTC.